The rows below give T cell receptor beta chains drawn from one sample of a study of regulatory T cells in long-lasting Graves disease. Each CDR3 protein is one row after TCRdb ran MiXCR on the multiplex PCR reads. The sample consists of 400,000 to 500,000 distinct CDR3 sequences, about 17% of them appearing once. A further study also used this sample, focusing on T cells in Graves' hyperthyroidism and ophthalmopathy.

The sample in question was peripheral blood mononuclear cells (PBMCs), obtained at new diagnosis, from a patient treated with antithyroid drugs. All receptors come from a woman in her late teens or twenties with Graves disease. Each CDR3 is given with its conserved first and last residue. D genes are given only for firm matches. Size is omitted from some rows. Given values are once, few, many or a class for expanded clones.

clone_size	v_call	j_call	d_call	cdr3_aa	cdr3_nt
many	TRBV13	TRBJ1-2	-	CASSFEYGYTF	TGTGCCAGCAGCTTTGAGTATGGCTACACCTTC
many	TRBV28	TRBJ2-7	-	CASSFPALVDEQYF	TGTGCCAGCAGTTTTCCCGCTTTGGTCGACGAGCAGTACTTC
-	TRBV5-4	TRBJ1-6	-	CASTKGGMGAHNSPLHF	TGTGCCAGCACAAAAGGTGGGATGGGGGCGCATAATTCACCCCTCCACTTT
few	TRBV19	TRBJ2-3	-	CASSDAALGSGAQYF	TGTGCCAGTAGTGACGCGGCCTTGGGTAGTGGGGCGCAGTATTTT
many	TRBV7-2	TRBJ2-1	TRBD2	CASSPLAGGHYNEQFF	TGTGCCAGCAGCCCTCTCGCGGGAGGCCATTACAATGAGCAGTTCTTC
-	TRBV9	TRBJ2-1	TRBD2	CASSAVAGGGNNEQFF	TGTGCCAGCAGCGCCGTAGCGGGAGGAGGGAACAATGAGCAGTTCTTC
-	TRBV25-1	TRBJ1-4	-	CASSKGGTRSEKLFF	TGTGCCAGCAGCAAAGGAGGGACGCGGAGTGAAAAACTGTTTTTT
-	TRBV15	TRBJ2-3	-	CATEDGVTDTQYF	TGTGCCACCGAAGATGGGGTGACAGATACGCAGTATTTT
many	TRBV12-3/TRBV12-4	TRBJ2-5	-	CASSWGGTQYF	TGTGCCAGCAGCTGGGGCGGGACCCAGTACTTC
-	TRBV15	TRBJ1-4	TRBD1	CATSSTGGTNEKLFF	TGTGCCACCAGCTCTACAGGGGGAACTAATGAAAAACTGTTTTTT
-	TRBV25-1	TRBJ1-5	-	CASKGGPDQPQHF	TGTGCCAGCAAGGGGGGGCCGGATCAGCCCCAGCATTTT
many	TRBV3-1	TRBJ1-5	-	CASSPSEDDQPQHF	TGTGCCAGCAGTCCTTCAGAGGATGATCAGCCCCAGCATTTT
few	TRBV28	TRBJ2-1	TRBD2	CASTGTSVNEQFF	TGTGCCAGCACCGGGACTAGCGTGAATGAGCAGTTCTTC
many	TRBV5-1	TRBJ2-7	TRBD2	CASSLGLSGIYEQYF	TGCGCCAGCAGCTTGGGCCTTAGCGGGATCTACGAGCAGTACTTC
many	TRBV6-1	TRBJ2-3	-	CASSAPGRTDTQYF	TGTGCCAGCAGTGCCCCGGGACGCACAGATACGCAGTATTTT
many	TRBV5-8	TRBJ1-1	-	CASSLEGQLTEAFF	TGTGCCAGCAGCTTGGAAGGACAGTTGACTGAAGCTTTCTTT
few	TRBV29-1	TRBJ1-1	-	CSVEPSAGNTEAFF	TGCAGCGTTGAACCTTCAGCTGGGAACACTGAAGCTTTCTTT
-	TRBV14	TRBJ1-4	-	CASSQATLPNEKLFF	TGTGCCAGCAGCCAAGCGACTCTGCCTAATGAAAAACTGTTTTTT
many	TRBV28	TRBJ2-7	-	CASSFWGGAEAYEQYF	TGTGCCAGCAGTTTTTGGGGAGGAGCGGAGGCCTACGAGCAGTACTTC
few	TRBV20-1	TRBJ2-2	TRBD1	CSASFRGRIGELFF	TGCAGTGCTAGTTTCAGGGGGCGTATCGGGGAGCTGTTTTTT
-	TRBV5-6	TRBJ2-3	TRBD2	CASSLGLEVVTDTQYF	TGTGCCAGCAGCCTCGGACTAGAAGTAGTAACGGATACGCAGTATTTT
-	TRBV18	TRBJ2-7	-	CASSPPFSGTYSYEQYF	TGTGCCAGCTCACCACCTTTCTCCGGGACATACTCCTACGAGCAGTACTTC
few	TRBV24-1	TRBJ1-5	-	CATSDSPYSNQPQHF	TGTGCCACCAGTGATTCCCCATATAGCAATCAGCCCCAGCATTTT
many	TRBV29-1	TRBJ2-1	-	CSVPGRGGRYNEQFF	TGCAGCGTTCCGGGACGGGGTGGGAGGTACAATGAGCAGTTCTTC
many	TRBV3-1	TRBJ1-2	-	CASSERATDTNYGYTF	TGTGCCAGCAGCGAAAGGGCAACCGATACTAACTATGGCTACACCTTC
-	TRBV20-1	TRBJ2-1	-	CSAISGYEQFF	TGCAGTGCAATTAGTGGTTATGAGCAGTTCTTC
-	TRBV2	TRBJ2-1	TRBD2	CASSEPGTKVPNEQFF	TGTGCCAGCAGTGAACCCGGGACTAAAGTCCCTAATGAGCAGTTCTTC
-	TRBV7-9	TRBJ2-1	-	CASSPGAIPGNNEQFF	TGTGCCAGCAGCCCAGGGGCAATCCCTGGGAACAATGAGCAGTTCTTC
many	TRBV29-1	TRBJ1-1	-	CSGRNTEAFF	TGCAGCGGCAGGAACACTGAAGCTTTCTTT
many	TRBV30	TRBJ2-7	TRBD2	CAWSVGTSGSIQYF	TGTGCCTGGAGTGTAGGGACTAGCGGGAGTATCCAGTACTTC
-	TRBV4-3	TRBJ2-3	TRBD2	CASSQVAGGRTDTQYF	TGCGCCAGCAGCCAAGTAGCGGGAGGTCGTACAGATACGCAGTATTTT
many	TRBV11-3	TRBJ2-5	TRBD2	CASSSASGGIGETQYF	TGTGCCAGCAGCTCCGCTAGCGGGGGGATAGGGGAGACCCAGTACTTC
-	TRBV3-1	TRBJ1-2	-	CASSPTGGNYGYTF	TGTGCCAGCAGCCCCACGGGCGGAAACTATGGCTACACCTTC
few	TRBV6-2/TRBV6-3	TRBJ2-1	TRBD2	CASSDREENNEQFF	TGTGCCAGCAGTGATCGGGAGGAAAACAATGAGCAGTTCTTC
many	TRBV28	TRBJ1-1	-	CASSLSSQPGGFF	TGTGCCAGCAGTTTATCCTCGCAGCCTGGAGGTTTCTTT
-	TRBV5-1	TRBJ2-1	-	CASSYDREQFF	TGCGCCAGCAGCTACGACAGGGAGCAGTTCTTC
-	TRBV4-1	TRBJ2-5	-	CASSQVWGETQYF	TGCGCCAGCAGCCAAGTGTGGGGGGAGACCCAGTACTTC
many	TRBV27	TRBJ1-6	TRBD1	CASRWGQSNSPLHF	TGTGCCAGCAGGTGGGGACAGAGTAATTCACCCCTCCACTTT
many	TRBV5-1	TRBJ2-1	-	CASSFLALGSNEQFF	TGCGCCAGCAGCTTCCTAGCCCTGGGAAGCAATGAGCAGTTCTTC
many	TRBV28	TRBJ2-1	TRBD2	CASSSLAGISYNEQFF	TGTGCCAGCAGTTCCCTAGCGGGAATCTCCTACAATGAGCAGTTCTTC
many	TRBV2	TRBJ1-5	TRBD1	CASSEIQGALSPQHF	TGTGCCAGCAGTGAGATACAGGGGGCCCTATCGCCCCAGCATTTT
-	TRBV19	TRBJ1-2	-	CASGLGNGYTF	TGTGCCAGTGGACTCGGAAATGGCTACACCTTC
few	TRBV27	TRBJ2-7	-	CASSNKRGSYEQYF	TGTGCCAGCAGTAATAAGAGAGGCTCCTACGAGCAGTACTTC
many	TRBV6-1	TRBJ2-3	-	CASSEAGGTDTQYF	TGTGCCAGCAGTGAAGCCGGTGGAACAGATACGCAGTATTTT